Each of the 27 T cell receptor beta chains below was sequenced from the same sample in a study of blood T cell repertoires in COVID-19. Only in-frame clones appear in the TCRdb table, and some are missing; sequencing was by immunoSEQ multiplex PCR. The sample contains roughly 190,000 clones, roughly 80% of which appear only once. What was sequenced was PBMCs or T cells enriched from blood (not recorded which). The receptors come from a man aged 35-49 years who had recovered from COVID-19.

This clone was recorded a few times. The chain links TRBV4-3 to TRBJ2-1; possible D gene TRBD2, 6 bases. This CDR3 has 15 amino acids. Trimming pared 0 bases from V and 6 bases from J, leaving 12 bases between. CDR1 is LGHNA and CDR2 is YSLEER in the germline V gene. The CDR3 protein is CASSQDRRVGNEQFF. Written as DNA, the CDR3 is TGCGCCAGCAGCCAAGATCGGAGGGTAGGCAATGAGCAGTTCTTC.

The chain combines TRBV14 with TRBJ2-1; tentatively, D is TRBD2 (5 bases). CDR1 SGHDN and CDR2 FVKESK come from the germline V gene. The CDR3 covers 14 residues. Trimming pared 4 bases from V and 0 bases from J, leaving 7 bases between. The CDR3: CASSPLASYNEQFF. As DNA, the CDR3 is TGTGCCAGCAGCCCGCTAGCCTCCTACAATGAGCAGTTCTTC.

V and J are TRBV4-3 and TRBJ1-2; the D gene is possibly TRBD1 (6 bases). V was clipped by 1 base and J by 2 bases, with 17 bases between them. In germline, CDR1 is LGHNA, CDR2 YSLEER. The length of the CDR3 is 17 residues. CDR3 in DNA: TGCGCCAGCAGCCAAGTAAGGGCAGGGGACCTAAACTATGGCTACACCTTC. It codes for CASSQVRAGDLNYGYTF.

This chain's CDR3 is CASSVLGLGDTEAFF. The CDR3 bases are TGTGCCAGCAGCGTACTGGGACTCGGCGACACTGAAGCTTTCTTT. The chain is built from TRBV9 and TRBJ1-1; a possible D gene is TRBD1 (5 bases). Trimming took 1 base from V and 3 from J, leaving 13 bases between them. Germline CDR1 is SGDLS and CDR2 is YYNGEE. The CDR3 has 15 amino acids.

In its sample, this clone was seen a few times. The chain recombines TRBV3-1 (or the pseudogene TRBV3-2) with TRBJ1-5, with D possibly matching TRBD1 (6 bases). The CDR3 runs 15 residues. Between the trimmed V and J ends, which lost 3 bases and 5 bases, there was a span of 14 bases. CDR1 LGHDT and CDR2 YNNKEL come from the germline V gene (reference sequence). The CDR3 DNA sequence: TGTGCCAGCAGCCATGGGGCAGGGGCTCATCAGCCCCAGCATTTT. This translates into CASSHGAGAHQPQHF.

The chain employs TRBV15 and TRBJ2-1; no clear D gene. Germline loops: CDR1 LNHNV, CDR2 YYDKDF (reference sequence). V dropped 5 bases and J dropped 7 bases, with 15 bases sitting between them. The CDR3 contains 14 residues. The CDR3 spells CATSLLRSTNEQFF. In nucleotides, the CDR3 is TGTGCCACCAGCCTTCTTAGGAGCACAAATGAGCAGTTCTTC. Drawing the rest from reference TRBV15 and TRBJ2-1, the complete variable domain is DAMVIQNPRYQVTQFGKPVTLSCSQTLNHNVMYWYQQKSSQAPKLLFHYYDKDFNNEADTPDNFQSRRPNTSFCFLDIRSPGLGDTAMYLCATSLLRSTNEQFFGPGTRLTVL.

V gene TRBV5-4 combines with J gene TRBJ1-2; D remains ambiguous. Trimming took off 9 bases at V and 4 bases at J, with 13 bases between the two ends. The length of the CDR3 is 12 residues. Germline assignment: CDR1 SGHNT and CDR2 YYREEE (reference sequence). The CDR3 is CAIPGLGYGYTF. CDR3 DNA sequence: TGTGCCATCCCTGGTCTCGGCTATGGCTACACCTTC. Supplemented by reference TRBV5-4 and TRBJ1-2, the full variable domain reads ETGVTQSPTHLIKTRGQQVTLRCSSQSGHNTVSWYQQALGQGPQFIFQYYREEENGRGNFPPRFSGLQFPNYSSELNVNALELDDSALYLCAIPGLGYGYTFGSGTRLTVV.

This clone was observed a few times. This chain uses TRBV7-9 with TRBJ2-1; D is unresolved. Trimming stripped 6 bases from V and 0 bases from J, with 12 bases between. The germline V gene encodes CDR1 SEHNR and CDR2 FQNEAQ (reference sequence). This CDR3 region has 15 residues. The chain's CDR3 is CASRPRGSSYNEQFF. As DNA, the CDR3 is TGTGCCAGCAGGCCACGCGGCAGCTCCTACAATGAGCAGTTCTTC.

The chain couples TRBV10-2 to TRBJ2-7; 9 bases are a match to TRBD2. In germline, CDR1 is WSHSY, CDR2 SAAADI. J lost 2 bases, V lost 3 bases, and 5 bases had no gene match. This CDR3 contains 15 residues. In DNA form, the CDR3 reads TGCGCCAGCAGTGATGCGCGGGAGGGCACCTACGAGCAGTACGTC. Encoded protein: CASSDAREGTYEQYV.

J is TRBJ1-6 and V is TRBV5-4; the match to TRBD1 covers 8 bases. V shed 7 bases, J shed 8 bases, and the junction held 8 bases outside the gene matches. This CDR3 is built from 14 residues. Germline V gene lookup returns CDR1 SGHNT and CDR2 YYREEE (reference sequence). The CDR3 sequence is CASADGQGDSPLHF. The DNA of the CDR3 is TGTGCCAGCGCCGATGGACAGGGAGATTCACCCCTCCACTTT. The full variable domain, completed using reference TRBV5-4 and TRBJ1-6, is ETGVTQSPTHLIKTRGQQVTLRCSSQSGHNTVSWYQQALGQGPQFIFQYYREEENGRGNFPPRFSGLQFPNYSSELNVNALELDDSALYLCASADGQGDSPLHFGNGTRLTVT.

CDR3 sequence: CASSLSTKASGRVLGLTTLFF. The CDR3 nucleotides read TGCGCCAGCAGCCTGTCGACCAAGGCTAGCGGGAGGGTCTTAGGCCTCACCACGCTGTTCTTC. The chain has TRBV4-1 and TRBJ2-1, with 12 bases lining up with TRBD2. V dropped 4 bases and J dropped 15; count of bases not matched to a gene: 31. Per germline, CDR1 MGHRA and CDR2 YSYEKL. CDR3 length: 21 residues.

V gene TRBV30 combines with J gene TRBJ1-4; 7 bases map to TRBD1. CDR3 length equals 13 residues. Per the germline V gene, CDR1 is GTSNPN and CDR2 is SVGIG (reference sequence). Unmatched junction bases numbered 3, after V lost 8 bases and J lost 0 bases. The CDR3 bases are TGTGCCGAGGGGACAGCAACTAATGAAAAACTGTTTTTT. Translated: CAEGTATNEKLFF. The full variable domain, rest sourced from reference TRBV30 and TRBJ1-4, is SQTIHQWPATLVQPVGSPLSLECTVEGTSNPNLYWYRQAAGRGLQLLFYSVGIGQISSEVPQNLSASRPQDRQFILSSKKLLLSDSGFYLCAEGTATNEKLFFGSGTQLSVL.

V is TRBV11-2 and J is TRBJ2-3; no definite D call. This CDR3 spans 12 amino acids. The germline V gene has CDR1 SGHAT and CDR2 FQNNGV. V gave up 5 bases and J gave up 4 bases, with 7 bases separating them. The DNA for the CDR3 is TGTGCCAGCAGCAAGGAGTCAGATACGCAGTATTTT. It is translated as CASSKESDTQYF. The complete variable domain, with remaining parts taken from reference TRBV11-2 and TRBJ2-3, reads EAGVAQSPRYKIIEKRQSVAFWCNPISGHATLYWYQQILGQGPKLLIQFQNNGVVDDSQLPKDRFSAERLKGVDSTLKIQPAKLEDSAVYLCASSKESDTQYFGPGTRLTVL.

In its sample, this clone was seen many times. The rearrangement uses TRBV5-1 and TRBJ1-1; 8 bases map to TRBD1. Germline V gene lookup returns CDR1 SGHRS and CDR2 YFSETQ. The length of the CDR3 is 18 residues. V lost 0 bases and J lost 1; bases outside the gene matches: 11. Here the CDR3 reads CASSLVGRGQDGNTEAFF. In DNA, the CDR3 is TGCGCCAGCAGCTTGGTCGGCAGGGGGCAAGATGGGAACACTGAAGCTTTCTTT.

This rearrangement joins TRBV6-4 to TRBJ2-1, with D maybe TRBD2 (6 bases). CDR1 MRHNA and CDR2 SNTAGT come from the germline V gene. V lost 4 bases to trimming and J lost 8 bases, with 18 bases between them. The CDR3 is 15 amino acids. The CDR3 sequence: CASSGGSGGGDEQFF. CDR3 coding DNA: TGTGCCAGCAGTGGGGGGAGCGGAGGAGGGGATGAGCAGTTCTTC.

This sequence joins TRBV23-1 and TRBJ2-7, with D possibly matching TRBD2 (6 bases). TRBV23-1 is treated as an ORF (open reading frame) with a function not yet certain. V was clipped by 4 bases and J by 1 base, with 11 bases between them. The CDR3 is 14 residues long. The CDR3 DNA reads as TGCGCCAGCAGTCTTCGGGGGTTTTCCTACGAGCAGTACGTC. This translates into CASSLRGFSYEQYV.

The CDR3 DNA is TGTGCCAGCAGCTTAGGTGGCTTCCGACAGTTCTTC. Translation gives CASSLGGFRQFF. The V and J genes are TRBV7-9 and TRBJ2-1; D is ambiguous. This CDR3 has 12 residues. Germline V gives CDR1 SEHNR, CDR2 FQNEAQ (reference sequence). V was cut by 1 base and J by 13 bases, with 11 bases left in between.

The sample holds one count of this clone. This chain connects TRBV11-2 to TRBJ2-7; a possible D gene is TRBD1 (5 bases). Trimming took off 0 bases at V and 5 bases at J, with 14 bases between the two ends. The CDR3 runs to 15 residues. Germline CDR1 reads SGHAT; CDR2 reads FQNNGV. CDR3 in DNA: TGTGCCAGCAGCTTAGAGCAGGGTGCTTTCGACGAGCAGTACTTC. Translated: CASSLEQGAFDEQYF.

The J gene is TRBJ2-1, the V gene TRBV4-1; 12 bases line up with TRBD2. Per germline, CDR1 MGHRA and CDR2 YSYEKL. The CDR3 covers 18 residues. The ends lost 0 bases at V and 8 bases at J; junction bases unmatched: 11. In DNA, the CDR3 is TGCGCCAGCAGCCAAGATCGGCTAGCGGGGGGGTTTGGGCATGAGCAGTTCTTC. This gives the protein CASSQDRLAGGFGHEQFF.

The rearrangement links TRBV7-3 to TRBJ1-1, with D maybe TRBD1 (6 bases). Looked up from germline, CDR1 is SGHTA and CDR2 is FQGTGA. V gave up 6 bases and J gave up 2 bases, with 16 bases separating them. This CDR3 spans 15 amino acids. CDR3 sequence reads: CASRVPDRPNTEAFF. The DNA for the CDR3 is TGTGCCAGCAGAGTCCCGGACAGACCCAACACTGAAGCTTTCTTT.

The DNA of the CDR3 is TGCAGCGTTGAAGGACTTCAAGAGACCCAGTACTTC. It translates to CSVEGLQETQYF. The J gene is TRBJ2-5, the V gene TRBV29-1; D not certain. Trimming pared 1 base from V and 2 bases from J, leaving 5 bases between. CDR3 size: 12 residues. Germline V gene data show CDR1 as SQVTM and CDR2 as ANQGSEA.

This clone was seen more than once but under ten times. V usage is TRBV28 and J usage is TRBJ1-6; TRBD1 agrees at 9 bases. The CDR3 runs 13 residues. Germline CDR1 and CDR2: MDHEN and SYDVKM. Germline trimming cut 6 bases from V and 10 bases from J; bases unmatched to any gene: 4. This CDR3 is CASRVTGGSPLHF. The CDR3 bases are TGTGCCAGCAGGGTGACAGGGGGGTCACCCCTCCACTTT.

Only one count was recorded for this clone. V is TRBV25-1 and J is TRBJ2-3, with 8 bases identical to TRBD2. The germline CDR1 and CDR2 sequences are MGHDK and SYGVNS. CDR3 size: 14 residues. V lost 5 bases and J lost 2; bases outside the gene matches: 3. As DNA, the CDR3 is TGTGCCAGCAGTTTAGCGGGGATCACAGATACGCAGTATTTT. Protein: CASSLAGITDTQYF.

CDR3 sequence (DNA): TGTGCCAGCAGCCTAAGGACTAGCGGGAGCAATGAGCAGTTCTTC. It translates to CASSLRTSGSNEQFF. The chain couples TRBV7-2 to TRBJ2-1, with TRBD2 identical over 13 bases. The CDR3 runs to 15 residues. The germline V gene has CDR1 SGHTA and CDR2 FQGNSA. After removal of 5 bases from V and 6 bases from J, the junction contained 4 bases not matched to a gene.

The J gene is TRBJ1-3, the V gene TRBV5-1; D uncertain. This CDR3 has 15 residues. Trimming stripped 2 bases from V and 1 base from J, with 10 bases between. CDR1 SGHRS and CDR2 YFSETQ come from the germline V gene. As DNA, the CDR3 is TGCGCCAGCAGCTTTGGCAACCCTTCTGGAAACACCATATATTTT. Amino acid sequence: CASSFGNPSGNTIYF.

J is TRBJ2-2 and V is TRBV7-2; D uncertain. V gave up 3 bases and J gave up 0 bases, with 11 bases separating them. Germline V lookup: CDR1 SGHTA, CDR2 FQGNSA. This CDR3 is 16 amino acids long. The CDR3 bases are TGTGCCAGCAGCTTGGCCGCCGTAACGAACACCGGGGAGCTGTTTTTT. Translation: CASSLAAVTNTGELFF.

Note on this clone: Other DNA sequences from this sample encode an identical CDR3 as well. V is TRBV27 and J is TRBJ1-5; perhaps TRBD1 as D (6 bases). Germline-derived CDR1 and CDR2 are MNHEY and SMNVEV (reference sequence). V was cut by 2 bases and J by 3 bases, with 8 bases left in between. The CDR3 extends over 14 amino acids. The CDR3: CASSLRDNNQPQHF. The CDR3, as DNA: TGTGCCAGCAGTTTACGGGACAACAATCAGCCCCAGCATTTT.